Below, 23 T cell receptor beta chains from the same sample are listed, as sequenced in a study of blood T cell repertoires in COVID-19 (TCRdb year 2020). Library preparation used the immunoSEQ multiplex PCR assay. In TCRdb, the immuneACCESS table is reduced to in-frame sequences with V and J assigned. These tables do not hold every clone; where another copy was compared, an unresolved V gene accounts for under half, and the others remain unexplained. The sample table records fewer than 400,000 clones; over 85% of these occur just once. Of the sample, approximately 1.8% is held by the ten largest clones. Sequencing was performed on peripheral blood. The receptor set was obtained from a woman aged 25 to 45 with COVID-19, enrolled during active disease.

Here the CDR3 reads CASSLQGNYGYTF. The CDR3 DNA reads as TGTGCCAGCAGCTTACAGGGAAACTATGGCTACACCTTC. This rearrangement joins TRBV7-2 to TRBJ1-2; D might be TRBD1 (5 bases). The CDR3 loop spans 13 amino acids. The germline V and J ends were trimmed by 2 bases and 2 bases, with 6 bases remaining between them. From germline, CDR1 is SGHTA and CDR2 FQGNSA. Full variable domain (rest looked up from reference TRBV7-2 and TRBJ1-2): GAGVSQSPSNKVTEKGKDVELRCDPISGHTALYWYRQSLGQGLEFLIYFQGNSAPDKSGLPSDRFSAERTGGSVSTLTIQRTQQEDSAVYLCASSLQGNYGYTFGSGTRLTVV.

The V gene is TRBV28, the J gene TRBJ1-5, with 7 bases identical to TRBD1. Per germline, CDR1 MDHEN and CDR2 SYDVKM. This CDR3 is 14 amino acids long. The V segment lost 2 bases and the J segment 6 bases; nucleotides outside the gene matches: 4. CDR3 nucleotide sequence: TGTGCCAGCAGTTTAAGGGGGCCGGTTCAGCCCCAGCATTTT. Translating it yields CASSLRGPVQPQHF. Based on the CDR3 plus reference TRBV28 and TRBJ1-5, the full variable domain is DVKVTQSSRYLVKRTGEKVFLECVQDMDHENMFWYRQDPGLGLRLIYFSYDVKMKEKGDIPEGYSVSREKKERFSLILESASTNQTSMYLCASSLRGPVQPQHFGDGTRLSIL.

The chain carries TRBV14 and TRBJ2-7; 14 positions match TRBD2. The V gene end was trimmed by 2 bases and the J gene end by 0 bases; junction bases not matched to a gene: 9. Germline lookup yields CDR1 SGHDN and CDR2 FVKESK. The CDR3 is 19 amino acids. The CDR3 sequence: CASSQYRLAGGPSSYEQYF. CDR3 DNA: TGTGCCAGCAGCCAATACCGACTAGCGGGGGGGCCCAGCTCCTACGAGCAGTACTTC.

The rearrangement joins TRBV18 to TRBJ2-3, with TRBD1 matching 7 bases. Germline V gene lookup returns CDR1 KGHSH and CDR2 LQKENI. The junction had 2 bases not matched to a gene; V was cut back by 3 bases and J by 2 bases. CDR3 size: 14 residues. The CDR3 spells CASSPGTDTDTQYF. Here the CDR3 DNA reads TGTGCCAGCTCACCGGGGACAGACACAGATACGCAGTATTTT.

This chain links TRBV2 with TRBJ1-4; D is ambiguous. This CDR3 is built from 13 residues. The germline V gene has CDR1 SNHLY and CDR2 FYNNEI. Trimming cost V 7 bases and J 1 base, with 7 bases left between them. For the CDR3, the DNA is TGTGCCAGCATGGCGGGAACTAATGAAAAACTGTTTTTT. Its protein product is CASMAGTNEKLFF.

The rearrangement links TRBV19 to TRBJ1-4; TRBD1 aligns across 11 bases. The CDR3 is 14 amino acids. Germline lookup yields CDR1 LNHDA and CDR2 SQIVND (reference sequence). After removal of 8 bases from V and 8 bases from J, the junction contained 7 bases not matched to a gene. The CDR3 DNA is TGTGCCAGTGTCCCCGGGACAGGGGGAGAAAAACTGTTTTTT. Translated: CASVPGTGGEKLFF.

The genes are TRBV7-9 and TRBJ1-2; tentatively, D is TRBD1 (6 bases). The CDR3 length is 13 residues. Germline CDR1 is SEHNR and CDR2 is FQNEAQ (reference sequence). The germline V and J ends were trimmed by 1 base and 7 bases, with 10 bases remaining between them. The CDR3 DNA sequence: TGTGCCAGCAGCTTAGGACAGGATCGTGGCTACACCTTC. The encoded protein is CASSLGQDRGYTF.

The chain combines TRBV19 with TRBJ1-4; 7 bases map to TRBD1. Germline assignment: CDR1 LNHDA and CDR2 SQIVND (reference sequence). The CDR3 runs 17 residues. The V and J ends lost 6 bases and 0 bases, in that order; junction bases with no gene match: 10. The CDR3 protein is CASRSGGRRPTNEKLFF. The CDR3 DNA follows: TGTGCCAGTAGGTCAGGGGGACGTCGACCAACTAATGAAAAACTGTTTTTT. The full variable domain, in which reference TRBV19 and TRBJ1-4 provide the parts outside the CDR3, is DGGITQSPKYLFRKEGQNVTLSCEQNLNHDAMYWYRQDPGQGLRLIYYSQIVNDFQKGDIAEGYSVSREKKESFPLTVTSAQKNPTAFYLCASRSGGRRPTNEKLFFGSGTQLSVL.

V and J are TRBV29-1 and TRBJ2-3; 8 positions match TRBD2. The germline V gene encodes CDR1 SQVTM and CDR2 ANQGSEA. Trimming cost V 5 bases and J 6 bases; bases outside gene matches: 16. CDR3 length: 16 amino acids. Written as DNA, the CDR3 is TGCAGCGTTAACGGGGGGGCCTTATTTCTTGTGGATACGCAGTATTTT. Its translation is CSVNGGALFLVDTQYF.

This clone was seen just once. This chain joins TRBV7-3 and TRBJ2-5; the match to TRBD1 covers 10 bases. J gave up 7 bases and V 5 bases, and 4 bases lay outside the gene matches. The CDR3 spans 13 residues. Germline loops: CDR1 SGHTA, CDR2 FQGTGA. The DNA for the CDR3 is TGTGCCAGCAGCCCCGGACAGGGGGGGACCCAGTACTTC. This translates into CASSPGQGGTQYF.

CDR3 protein: CASSPSRLAGHYEQYF. CDR3 in DNA: TGTGCCAGCAGTCCCTCGCGACTAGCGGGCCACTACGAGCAGTACTTC. This chain joins TRBV7-8 and TRBJ2-7; 10 positions agree with TRBD2. The CDR3 spans 16 residues. The junction had 11 bases not matched to a gene; V was cut back by 6 bases and J by 3 bases. The V gene's germline CDR1 is SGHVS and CDR2 FQNEAQ.

The genes are TRBV25-1 and TRBJ1-4; no definite D call. Per the germline V gene, CDR1 is MGHDK and CDR2 is SYGVNS. This CDR3 has 15 residues. Trimming cost V 3 bases and J 0 bases, with 8 bases left between them. In nucleotides, the CDR3 is TGTGCCAGCAGTGAGGGCAGGACAACTAATGAAAAACTGTTTTTT. It codes for CASSEGRTTNEKLFF. Complete variable domain (other parts from reference TRBV25-1 and TRBJ1-4): EADIYQTPRYLVIGTGKKITLECSQTMGHDKMYWYQQDPGMELHLIHYSYGVNSTEKGDLSSESTVSRIRTEHFPLTLESARPSHTSQYLCASSEGRTTNEKLFFGSGTQLSVL.

The gene calls are TRBV7-9 and TRBJ2-3; TRBD2 might be the D (6 bases). Per the germline V gene, CDR1 is SEHNR and CDR2 is FQNEAQ (reference sequence). This CDR3 has 16 amino acids. V lost 1 base and J lost 4, with 15 bases in between. The CDR3 coding sequence is TGTGCCAGCAGCTTAGTTTACGGCGGGGAGTCAGATACGCAGTATTTT. Translation: CASSLVYGGESDTQYF.

The chain has TRBV2 and TRBJ2-7; 7 positions agree with TRBD1. Germline trimming cut 6 bases from V and 4 bases from J; bases unmatched to any gene: 9. This CDR3 contains 14 residues. Germline V gives CDR1 SNHLY, CDR2 FYNNEI. CDR3 in DNA: TGTGCCAGCAGGGACAGGATCTTACTTTACGAGCAGTACGTC. Protein sequence: CASRDRILLYEQYV.

The rearrangement uses TRBV18 and TRBJ1-1; D unresolved. CDR1 is KGHSH and CDR2 is LQKENI in the germline V gene. The ends were cut back, 5 bases at V and 4 bases at J, with 8 bases in the middle. CDR3 length: 12 residues. The CDR3 loop is CASSISGTEAFF. Here the CDR3 DNA reads TGTGCCAGCTCAATCTCAGGCACTGAAGCTTTCTTT.

The CDR3 nucleotides are TGCGCCAGCAGCCAAAACGTTGGGGCTTACGAGCAGTACTTC. Translated, it gives CASSQNVGAYEQYF. The J gene is TRBJ2-7, the V gene TRBV4-3, with a possible D match to TRBD1 (5 bases). V lost 2 bases to trimming and J lost 4 bases, with 12 bases between them. From germline, CDR1 is LGHNA and CDR2 YSLEER. The CDR3 is 14 residues long.

This rearrangement joins TRBV6-5 to TRBJ1-1; D call uncertain. Looked up from germline, CDR1 is MNHEY and CDR2 is SVGAGI. This CDR3 contains 15 residues. Trimming took 3 bases from V and 7 from J, leaving 18 bases between them. CDR3 bases: TGTGCCAGCAGTTATACGCCGGCCAGGCTGAATGAAGCTTTCTTT. Amino acids: CASSYTPARLNEAFF.

The chain uses TRBV7-2 and TRBJ2-7; TRBD2 might be the D (5 bases). Trimming removed 1 base at V and 0 bases at J, with 7 bases between. The germline V gene has CDR1 SGHTA and CDR2 FQGNSA. This CDR3 spans 14 amino acids. The CDR3: CASSLVGSSYEQYF. CDR3 in DNA: TGTGCCAGCAGCTTAGTGGGGAGCTCCTACGAGCAGTACTTC.

The V call is TRBV6-2 or TRBV6-3, the J call TRBJ2-3; 8 nucleotides line up with TRBD2. The CDR3 loop spans 15 amino acids. The ends lost 5 bases at V and 1 base at J; junction bases unmatched: 5. Germline CDR1 reads MNHEY; CDR2 reads SVGEGT. CDR3 amino acids: CASSRSGGGTDTQYF. The DNA for the CDR3 is TGTGCCAGCAGTCGATCGGGGGGGGGCACAGATACGCAGTATTTT.

The rearrangement links TRBV5-4 to TRBJ2-1, with 7 bases identical to TRBD1. The V and J ends lost 6 bases and 7 bases, in that order; junction bases with no gene match: 10. The CDR3 runs 14 residues. Per germline, CDR1 SGHNT and CDR2 YYREEE (reference sequence). CDR3 coding DNA: TGTGCCAGCACCACGACAGGGTCGGGTAATGAGCAGTTCTTC. It is translated as CASTTTGSGNEQFF.

Only one count was recorded for this clone. The chain is built from TRBV28 and TRBJ1-5, with 10 nucleotides matching TRBD1. The CDR3 has 16 amino acids. V lost 2 bases to trimming and J lost 5 bases; unmatched junction nucleotides: 6. From germline, CDR1 is MDHEN and CDR2 SYDVKM. The CDR3, as DNA: TGTGCCAGCAGTTTAGACAGGGGGCCAGGTTATCAGCCCCAGCATTTT. This translates into CASSLDRGPGYQPQHF.

The V and J genes are TRBV21-1 and TRBJ1-2; the D call of TRBD1 is as the table states it, not checked on the DNA. TRBV21-1 is flagged as a pseudogene. There are 15 residues in the CDR3. The DNA of the CDR3 is TGTGCCAGCAGCAAAGCTACAGGGTACAACTATGGCTACACCTTC. Protein sequence: CASSKATGYNYGYTF.

J is TRBJ1-2 and V is TRBV5-6; D is perhaps TRBD1 (5 bases). V was shortened by 4 bases and J by 0 bases, with 16 bases between the two germline ends. CDR3 length equals 16 residues. Germline V gene sequence: CDR1 SGHDT, CDR2 YYEEEE. The CDR3 reads CASSHLDSRANYGYTF. The CDR3 coding sequence is TGTGCCAGCAGCCATTTAGACAGCCGAGCTAACTATGGCTACACCTTC. Supplemented by reference TRBV5-6 and TRBJ1-2, the full variable domain reads DAGVTQSPTHLIKTRGQQVTLRCSPKSGHDTVSWYQQALGQGPQFIFQYYEEEERQRGNFPDRFSGHQFPNYSSELNVNALLLGDSALYLCASSHLDSRANYGYTFGSGTRLTVV.